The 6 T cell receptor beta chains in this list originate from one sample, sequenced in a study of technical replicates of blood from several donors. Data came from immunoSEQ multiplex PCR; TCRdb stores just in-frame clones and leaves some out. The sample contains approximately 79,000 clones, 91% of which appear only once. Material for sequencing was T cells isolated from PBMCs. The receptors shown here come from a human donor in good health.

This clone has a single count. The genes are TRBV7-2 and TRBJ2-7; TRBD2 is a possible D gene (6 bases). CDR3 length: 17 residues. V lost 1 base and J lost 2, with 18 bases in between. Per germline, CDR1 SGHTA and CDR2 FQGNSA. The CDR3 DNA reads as TGTGCCAGCAGCTTAGGGTTAGCGGAGATATCCACCTACGAGCAGTACTTC. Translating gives CASSLGLAEISTYEQYF.

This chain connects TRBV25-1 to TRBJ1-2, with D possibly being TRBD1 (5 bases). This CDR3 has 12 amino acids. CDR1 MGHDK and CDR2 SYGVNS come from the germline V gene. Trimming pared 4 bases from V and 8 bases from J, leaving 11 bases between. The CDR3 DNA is TGTGCCAGCAGTGGGTCGGGGGTAGGCTACACCTTC. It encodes CASSGSGVGYTF.

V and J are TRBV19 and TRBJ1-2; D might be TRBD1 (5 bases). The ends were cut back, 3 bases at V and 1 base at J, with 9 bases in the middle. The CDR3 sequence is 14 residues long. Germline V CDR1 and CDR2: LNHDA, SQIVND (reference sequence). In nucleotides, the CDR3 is TGTGCCAGTAGTATTGCGGGGGTTAACTATGGCTACACCTTC. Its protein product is CASSIAGVNYGYTF.

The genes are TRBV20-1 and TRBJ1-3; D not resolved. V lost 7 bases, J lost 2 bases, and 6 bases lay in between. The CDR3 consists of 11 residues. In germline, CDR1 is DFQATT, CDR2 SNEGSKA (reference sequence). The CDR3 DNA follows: TGCAGTGTCCTAGCTGGAAACACCATATATTTT. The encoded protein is CSVLAGNTIYF.

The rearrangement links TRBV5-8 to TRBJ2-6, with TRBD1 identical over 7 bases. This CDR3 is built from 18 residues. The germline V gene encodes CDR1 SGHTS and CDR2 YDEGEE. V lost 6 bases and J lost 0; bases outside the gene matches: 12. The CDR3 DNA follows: TGTGCCAGCAAAATCCAGGGACAGATGAACTCTGGGGCCAACGTCCTGACTTTC. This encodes CASKIQGQMNSGANVLTF.

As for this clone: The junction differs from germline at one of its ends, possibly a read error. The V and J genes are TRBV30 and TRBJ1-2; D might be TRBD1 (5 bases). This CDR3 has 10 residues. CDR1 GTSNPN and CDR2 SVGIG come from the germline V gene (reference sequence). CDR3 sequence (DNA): TGCGCGGGGGGGAGCTATGGCTACACCTTC. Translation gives CAGGSYGYTF.